This passage covers 19 T cell receptor beta chains from one sample sequenced in a study of blood T cell repertoires in COVID-19. Assay: immunoSEQ multiplex PCR; the TCRdb copy retains only in-frame clones and omits some. The data show roughly 76,000 clones, roughly 79% seen once. Sequencing was performed on peripheral blood. The receptors stem from a man in his 70s with acute or convalescent COVID-19.

V is TRBV6-5 and J is TRBJ1-5; D is uncertain. The CDR3 extends over 13 amino acids. Trimming removed 8 bases at V and 5 bases at J, with 13 bases between. The germline V gene has CDR1 MNHEY and CDR2 SVGAGI. The CDR3 here is CASQLSVDQPQHF. The CDR3 DNA follows: TGTGCCAGCCAGTTATCCGTGGATCAGCCCCAGCATTTT.

J is TRBJ1-2 and V is TRBV5-1; D gene ambiguous. CDR3 length: 16 residues. Germline V CDR1 and CDR2: SGHRS, YFSETQ. The V gene lost 0 bases and the J gene lost 1 base, with 13 bases spanning the gap. CDR3 loop: CASSLDPRGFNYGYTF. In DNA, the CDR3 is TGCGCCAGCAGCTTGGACCCCCGCGGGTTTAACTATGGCTACACCTTC.

This chain joins TRBV5-4 and TRBJ1-4; D is ambiguous. The CDR3 consists of 15 residues. Trimming stripped 0 bases from V and 0 bases from J, with 6 bases between. The germline CDR1 and CDR2 sequences are SGHNT and YYREEE (reference sequence). The CDR3 coding sequence is TGTGCCAGCAGCTTGGCCGGAGCAACTAATGAAAAACTGTTTTTT. Translated, it gives CASSLAGATNEKLFF.

The chain recombines TRBV19 with TRBJ2-1; 7 bases fit TRBD1. The CDR3 has 15 residues. Germline-derived CDR1 and CDR2 are LNHDA and SQIVND (reference sequence). The V gene end was trimmed by 7 bases and the J gene end by 5 bases; junction bases not matched to a gene: 11. The CDR3 DNA reads TGTGCCAGTAAGGGGTGGAGGACAGGACACAATGAGCAGTTCTTC. Amino acids: CASKGWRTGHNEQFF.

The chain recombines TRBV28 with TRBJ2-3, with 8 positions matching TRBD2. Germline loops: CDR1 MDHEN, CDR2 SYDVKM. V shed 3 bases and J 3 bases; nucleotides not matched to a gene: 5. The CDR3 is 15 amino acids. The CDR3 protein is CASSFDGRVTDTQYF. The CDR3 DNA follows: TGTGCCAGCAGTTTCGACGGGAGGGTAACAGATACGCAGTATTTT.

J is TRBJ2-7 and V is TRBV19; 9 nucleotides agree with TRBD2. The CDR3 runs 15 residues. CDR1 and CDR2 from the germline V gene are LNHDA and SQIVND (reference sequence). V shed 6 bases and J 0 bases; nucleotides not matched to a gene: 6. The CDR3 bases are TGTGCCAGTAGGCCAGGACTAGCGAGCTCCTACGAGCAGTACTTC. Its translation: CASRPGLASSYEQYF. Full variable domain (remainder filled in from reference TRBV19 and TRBJ2-7): DGGITQSPKYLFRKEGQNVTLSCEQNLNHDAMYWYRQDPGQGLRLIYYSQIVNDFQKGDIAEGYSVSREKKESFPLTVTSAQKNPTAFYLCASRPGLASSYEQYFGPGTRLTVT.

This chain connects TRBV6-5 to TRBJ1-1, with no clear D. The V gene's germline CDR1 is MNHEY and CDR2 SVGAGI. This CDR3 is 12 amino acids long. V was pared by 8 bases and J by 0 bases, with 7 bases between. This CDR3 reads CASSGVNTEAFF. CDR3 in DNA: TGTGCCAGCTCCGGGGTGAACACTGAAGCTTTCTTT.

The chain combines TRBV20-1 with TRBJ2-7, with D tentatively TRBD1 (5 bases). The CDR3 has 12 amino acids. V gave up 3 bases and J gave up 2 bases, with 8 bases separating them. Germline CDR1 is DFQATT and CDR2 is SNEGSKA (reference sequence). CDR3 loop: CSASRQPYEQYF. CDR3 sequence (DNA): TGCAGTGCTAGTCGACAGCCCTACGAGCAGTACTTC.

This clone has ten or more counts. The chain couples TRBV28 to TRBJ2-6; TRBD1 matches 8 bases. CDR3 length: 15 residues. Trimming removed 6 bases from V and 4 bases from J; junction bases left unmatched: 5. Germline values: CDR1 MDHEN, CDR2 SYDVKM. The CDR3: CASSRTGTGANVLTF. As DNA, the CDR3 is TGTGCCAGCAGCCGGACAGGGACGGGGGCCAACGTCCTGACTTTC.

This clone was observed a few times. The chain combines TRBV10-3 with TRBJ1-5, with D uncertain. The CDR3 runs to 14 residues. The germline CDR1 and CDR2 sequences are ENHRY and SYGVKD. Trimming removed 0 bases at V and 4 bases at J, with 7 bases between. Here the CDR3 reads CAISESYGNQPQHF. In nucleotides, the CDR3 is TGTGCCATCAGTGAGTCTTACGGGAATCAGCCCCAGCATTTT.

This clone was picked up a small number of times. The rearrangement links TRBV28 to TRBJ1-1; no definite D call. Germline V gene sequence: CDR1 MDHEN, CDR2 SYDVKM. The CDR3 is made up of 11 amino acids. Trimming stripped 4 bases from V and 11 bases from J, with 11 bases between. The CDR3 sequence: CASSSGPWAFF. The CDR3 DNA follows: TGTGCCAGCAGTTCTGGCCCCTGGGCTTTCTTT.

The chain carries TRBV10-1 and TRBJ1-5; 7 bases line up with TRBD1. The CDR3 length is 15 residues. J gave up 8 bases and V 6 bases, and 13 bases lay outside the gene matches. Germline V gene data show CDR1 as WNHNN and CDR2 as SYGVQD (reference sequence). CDR3 region: CASRGQLLSEEPQHF. CDR3 sequence (DNA): TGCGCCAGCAGGGGACAGTTACTTAGCGAAGAGCCCCAGCATTTT.

The chain uses TRBV4-1 and TRBJ1-5; D is uncertain. The CDR3 consists of 15 residues. V was trimmed by 2 bases and J by 2 bases, leaving 10 bases between them. Germline CDR1 MGHRA, CDR2 YSYEKL. CDR3 sequence: CASSQITGGNQPQHF. For the CDR3, the DNA is TGCGCCAGCAGCCAAATTACTGGAGGCAATCAGCCCCAGCATTTT.

This clone was picked up one time. The chain uses TRBV3-1 (or the pseudogene TRBV3-2) and TRBJ2-7; D remains ambiguous. Germline CDR1 LGHDT, CDR2 YNNKEL (reference sequence). Trimming shortened V by 4 bases and J by 3 bases, and 19 bases separated the two germline ends. The CDR3 is 16 residues long. CDR3 in amino acids: CASSPQPPGSFYEQYF. The DNA of the CDR3 is TGTGCCAGCAGCCCTCAACCGCCGGGTTCATTCTACGAGCAGTACTTC.

The V call is TRBV29-1, the J call TRBJ1-1; D is perhaps TRBD1 (6 bases). V lost 3 bases, J lost 0 bases, and 20 bases lay in between. Germline V gives CDR1 SQVTM, CDR2 ANQGSEA. The CDR3 loop spans 17 amino acids. The DNA for the CDR3 is TGCAGCGTTGATAGAGGGGGACCTATCCAGATGAACACTGAAGCTTTCTTT. Its translation is CSVDRGGPIQMNTEAFF.

The rearrangement links TRBV7-9 to TRBJ2-7, with 9 positions matching TRBD2. The ends lost 5 bases at V and 5 bases at J; junction bases unmatched: 7. The germline V gene has CDR1 SEHNR and CDR2 FQNEAQ (reference sequence). The CDR3 spans 14 residues. The CDR3 loop reads CASSPEREADEQYF. In nucleotides, the CDR3 is TGTGCCAGCAGCCCTGAGCGGGAGGCCGACGAGCAGTACTTC.

The chain uses TRBV12-3 or TRBV12-4 and TRBJ1-2; maybe TRBD1 (6 bases). CDR3 size: 13 residues. Trimming left V 4 bases short and J 5 bases short, with 11 bases between. The CDR3 is CASSWDKGYGYTF. In nucleotides, the CDR3 is TGTGCCAGCAGTTGGGACAAGGGGTATGGCTACACCTTC.

This sequence joins TRBV28 and TRBJ2-2, with 9 bases that match TRBD2. J lost 7 bases, V lost 5 bases, and 8 bases had no gene match. The CDR3 runs 15 residues. Germline-derived CDR1 and CDR2 are MDHEN and SYDVKM. CDR3 bases: TGTGCCAGCAGTCCCCGGGGTAGCGGGGGCGGGGAGCTGTTTTTT. It is translated as CASSPRGSGGGELFF.

This clone was observed a single time. This sequence joins TRBV5-1 and TRBJ1-2, with D possibly TRBD1 on 5 matching bases. Germline assignment: CDR1 SGHRS and CDR2 YFSETQ. This CDR3 comprises 15 residues. Trimming shortened V by 4 bases and J by 6 bases, and 19 bases separated the two germline ends. The CDR3 sequence: CASSPLTGGVHGYTF. CDR3 bases: TGCGCCAGCAGCCCCCTGACGGGGGGAGTTCATGGCTACACCTTC.